A single sample is the source of the 27 T cell receptor beta chains below, sequenced in a study of cytomegalovirus exposure and HLA in healthy donors. Sequencing was performed with immunoSEQ multiplex PCR; in TCRdb, only in-frame clones are kept and a portion is missing. The table includes some 240,000 clones, roughly 80% detected once. The sequenced material came from PBMCs. The source of these receptors is a young woman in good health and CMV-seronegative.

This chain joins TRBV2 and TRBJ2-1, with D maybe TRBD1 (6 bases). The CDR3 contains 15 residues. V was clipped by 4 bases and J by 2 bases, with 12 bases between them. Germline CDR1 is SNHLY and CDR2 is FYNNEI. CDR3 sequence: CASSGKGVTYNEQFF. CDR3 in DNA: TGTGCCAGCAGTGGTAAGGGGGTCACCTACAATGAGCAGTTCTTC.

The rearrangement links TRBV27 to TRBJ1-5, with a tentative D call TRBD1 (5 bases). Germline V CDR1 and CDR2: MNHEY, SMNVEV (reference sequence). The germline V and J ends were trimmed by 7 bases and 8 bases, with 15 bases remaining between them. The CDR3 is made up of 13 amino acids. This CDR3 reads CASKGRGGKPQHF. CDR3 in DNA: TGTGCCAGCAAGGGGAGGGGAGGAAAGCCCCAGCATTTT.

This chain links TRBV5-1 with TRBJ1-2, with 8 bases lining up with TRBD1. The trim removed 4 bases at V and 9 bases at J, leaving 17 bases unmatched. The CDR3 spans 16 residues. The V gene's germline CDR1 is SGHRS and CDR2 YFSETQ. The CDR3 DNA reads as TGCGCCAGCAGCACGTCGGGACAGGTGAAACAGGAAAGCTACACCTTC. Amino acid sequence: CASSTSGQVKQESYTF.

The chain has TRBV6-5 and TRBJ2-7; 8 nucleotides line up with TRBD1. Trimming cost V 6 bases and J 6 bases; bases outside gene matches: 4. The germline V gene has CDR1 MNHEY and CDR2 SVGAGI. This CDR3 is built from 12 residues. The CDR3 nucleotides are TGTGCCAGCAGCAAACAGGGGGGCGAGCAGTACTTC. Protein: CASSKQGGEQYF.

V is TRBV9 and J is TRBJ2-3, with 12 bases that match TRBD2. V shed 0 bases, J shed 4 bases, and the junction held 3 bases outside the gene matches. Per the germline V gene, CDR1 is SGDLS and CDR2 is YYNGEE. CDR3 length equals 16 residues. As DNA, the CDR3 is TGTGCCAGCAGCGTAGTGGGGACTAGCGGGTCAGATACGCAGTATTTT. Amino acid sequence: CASSVVGTSGSDTQYF.

This rearrangement joins TRBV9 to TRBJ2-3; the D gene could be TRBD1 or TRBD2 (5 bases each). CDR3 length: 15 amino acids. Per the germline V gene, CDR1 is SGDLS and CDR2 is YYNGEE. Between the trimmed V and J ends, which lost 3 bases and 5 bases, there was a span of 16 bases. This chain's CDR3 is CASSGGTSSQDTQYF. The CDR3 bases are TGTGCCAGCAGCGGAGGGACCTCATCTCAAGATACGCAGTATTTT. Variable domain in full (rest from reference TRBV9 and TRBJ2-3): DSGVTQTPKHLITATGQRVTLRCSPRSGDLSVYWYQQSLDQGLQFLIQYYNGEERAKGNILERFSAQQFPDLHSELNLSSLELGDSALYFCASSGGTSSQDTQYFGPGTRLTVL.

CDR3 DNA sequence: TGCAGTATCTTTAATAGCGAAAAACTGTTTTTT. Translated: CSIFNSEKLFF. The V gene is TRBV20-1, the J gene TRBJ1-4; D is undetermined. V was cut by 8 bases and J by 8 bases, with 12 bases left in between. The CDR3 spans 11 residues. CDR1 and CDR2 from the germline V gene are DFQATT and SNEGSKA (reference sequence).

The V and J genes are TRBV5-4 and TRBJ2-1; 13 bases are a match to TRBD2. V gave up 4 bases and J gave up 8 bases; unmatched junction bases: 9. CDR3 length: 16 residues. Germline CDR1 is SGHNT and CDR2 is YYREEE (reference sequence). The CDR3 nucleotides read TGTGCCAGCAGCCGACCTACTAGCGGGAGGGCCGATGAGCAGTTCTTC. Protein: CASSRPTSGRADEQFF.

The rearrangement uses TRBV11-2 and TRBJ1-1; D unclear. Deletions cut 3 bases from V and 0 bases from J, with 5 bases between. The CDR3 has 13 amino acids. Looked up from germline, CDR1 is SGHAT and CDR2 is FQNNGV. The CDR3 DNA is TGTGCCAGCAGCTTGGGAATGAACACTGAAGCTTTCTTT. Translating it yields CASSLGMNTEAFF.

The chain joins TRBV29-1 to TRBJ2-3; TRBD2 aligns across 8 bases. The CDR3 sequence is 16 residues long. V dropped 6 bases and J dropped 4; count of bases not matched to a gene: 15. In germline, CDR1 is SQVTM, CDR2 ANQGSEA. Here the CDR3 reads CSVYRGGRLISDTQYF. CDR3 coding DNA: TGCAGCGTCTACCGGGGGGGCCGTTTGATTTCAGATACGCAGTATTTT.

Details on this clone: Other DNA sequences within the sample encode an identical CDR3. The J gene is TRBJ1-1, the V gene TRBV6-5; D remains unclear. CDR1 and CDR2 from the germline V gene are MNHEY and SVGAGI. CDR3 length: 11 residues. V dropped 5 bases and J dropped 4 bases, with 5 bases sitting between them. The CDR3 DNA reads as TGTGCCAGCAGTCGAGGCACTGAAGCTTTCTTT. Its protein product is CASSRGTEAFF.

The chain has TRBV9 and TRBJ1-5, with TRBD1 as a possible D gene (5 bases). There are 14 residues in the CDR3. Germline V gene data show CDR1 as SGDLS and CDR2 as YYNGEE. Trimming took off 3 bases at V and 7 bases at J, with 14 bases between the two ends. The CDR3 DNA reads as TGTGCCAGCAGCGCTGGGACGTTGGGGCAGCCCCAGCATTTT. Translated, it gives CASSAGTLGQPQHF.

In the case of this clone: The identical CDR3 is also encoded by other nucleotide sequences in the sample. The chain couples TRBV27 to TRBJ1-2; TRBD1 is a possible D gene (5 bases). From germline, CDR1 is MNHEY and CDR2 SMNVEV (reference sequence). The ends were cut back, 3 bases at V and 3 bases at J, with 8 bases in the middle. The CDR3 sequence is 13 residues long. The CDR3: CASSFRDYYGYTF. The CDR3 region has the DNA TGTGCCAGCAGTTTCAGGGACTACTATGGCTACACCTTC.

V and J are TRBV7-3 and TRBJ2-2, with D hard to call. CDR1 and CDR2 from the germline V gene are SGHTA and FQGTGA. This CDR3 contains 18 residues. Trimming removed 4 bases from V and 4 bases from J, with 22 bases in between. Written as DNA, the CDR3 is TGTGCCAGCAGCTCACGTCCGACTTCCCTCTTGGGCACCGGGGAGCTGTTTTTT. It translates to CASSSRPTSLLGTGELFF.

J is TRBJ1-2 and V is TRBV18; D ambiguous. Germline loops: CDR1 KGHSH, CDR2 LQKENI. The CDR3 sequence is 15 residues long. Trimming stripped 3 bases from V and 10 bases from J, with 21 bases between. The CDR3 nucleotides are TGTGCCAGCTCACCTGGATTGACGCGGAACCTCGACTACACCTTC. Translating gives CASSPGLTRNLDYTF.

The rearrangement uses TRBV5-3 and TRBJ1-5, with D possibly being TRBD1 (5 bases). TRBV5-3 has ORF status, its function being uncertain. V was trimmed by 5 bases and J by 2 bases, leaving 14 bases between them. The CDR3 has 15 amino acids. CDR3 nucleotide sequence: TGTGCCAGAAGGAGACAGCCTCGTGGCAATCAGCCCCAGCATTTT. Translation gives CARRRQPRGNQPQHF.

The gene calls are TRBV15 and TRBJ2-7; possibly TRBD1 for D (6 bases). The CDR3 is made up of 15 amino acids. The V end lost 0 bases, the J end lost 2 bases, and 11 bases lay between the germline ends. CDR1 is LNHNV and CDR2 is YYDKDF in the germline V gene (reference sequence). CDR3 coding DNA: TGTGCCACCAGCAGAGAGGCAGGGGTCACCTACGAGCAGTACTTC. Residues: CATSREAGVTYEQYF. Complete variable domain (other parts from reference TRBV15 and TRBJ2-7): DAMVIQNPRYQVTQFGKPVTLSCSQTLNHNVMYWYQQKSSQAPKLLFHYYDKDFNNEADTPDNFQSRRPNTSFCFLDIRSPGLGDTAMYLCATSREAGVTYEQYFGPGTRLTVT.

The V call is TRBV5-1, the J call TRBJ1-1; D gene uncertain. Germline CDR1 reads SGHRS; CDR2 reads YFSETQ. V lost 3 bases and J lost 4, with 16 bases in between. This CDR3 contains 15 residues. CDR3 sequence: CASSWSGTSGTEAFF. Here the CDR3 DNA reads TGCGCCAGCAGCTGGTCAGGTACCTCGGGCACTGAAGCTTTCTTT.

The gene calls are TRBV9 and TRBJ2-1, with TRBD1 matching over 9 bases. With V trimmed by 4 bases and J by 4 bases, 6 bases remained unmatched. The germline gives CDR1 SGDLS, CDR2 YYNGEE. The CDR3 loop spans 15 amino acids. This CDR3 reads CASSSSGTGYNEQFF. The CDR3 nucleotides read TGTGCCAGCAGCTCATCCGGGACAGGGTACAATGAGCAGTTCTTC.

The V call is TRBV11-2, the J call TRBJ1-1; D ambiguous. V was pared by 2 bases and J by 0 bases, with 13 bases between. Germline loops: CDR1 SGHAT, CDR2 FQNNGV. The CDR3 has 16 residues. DNA for the CDR3: TGTGCCAGCAGCTTAATCGAACGTGACATGAACACTGAAGCTTTCTTT. As protein: CASSLIERDMNTEAFF.

The chain uses TRBV7-9 and TRBJ1-3, with D uncertain. CDR1 is SEHNR, CDR2 FQNEAQ, per germline (reference sequence). The CDR3 has 13 residues. V lost 3 bases, J lost 11 bases, and 14 bases lay in between. CDR3 protein: CASSLRSTPSIYF. DNA for the CDR3: TGTGCCAGCAGCTTGCGGAGTACCCCGTCCATATATTTT.

There are a few counts of this clone. V is TRBV2 and J is TRBJ1-5; D not certain. Between the trimmed V and J ends, which lost 3 bases and 2 bases, there was a span of 14 bases. Germline V CDR1 and CDR2: SNHLY, FYNNEI. The CDR3 has 16 residues. The CDR3 DNA is TGTGCCAGCAGTGAGGCCTCACATTGGCGCAATCAGCCCCAGCATTTT. Amino acids: CASSEASHWRNQPQHF.

This chain uses TRBV5-1 with TRBJ1-2; D gene uncertain. CDR1 is SGHRS and CDR2 is YFSETQ in the germline V gene. V was cut by 4 bases and J by 0 bases, with 10 bases left in between. This CDR3 has 14 amino acids. CDR3 sequence reads: CASSPDGANYGYTF. The CDR3 region has the DNA TGCGCCAGCAGCCCGGACGGGGCTAACTATGGCTACACCTTC. Full variable domain (rest looked up from reference TRBV5-1 and TRBJ1-2): KAGVTQTPRYLIKTRGQQVTLSCSPISGHRSVSWYQQTPGQGLQFLFEYFSETQRNKGNFPGRFSGRQFSNSRSEMNVSTLELGDSALYLCASSPDGANYGYTFGSGTRLTVV.

The chain combines TRBV11-2 with TRBJ1-4, with D possibly TRBD1 on 6 matching bases. The germline V and J ends were trimmed by 2 bases and 5 bases, with 18 bases remaining between them. The CDR3 is 17 amino acids. The germline V gene has CDR1 SGHAT and CDR2 FQNNGV. In nucleotides, the CDR3 is TGTGCCAGCAGCTTAATTCGTTCGACAGGCTTAAATGAAAAACTGTTTTTT. Translating it yields CASSLIRSTGLNEKLFF.

The chain couples TRBV9 to TRBJ2-3; 11 nucleotides match TRBD2. V dropped 3 bases and J dropped 0; count of bases not matched to a gene: 9. The CDR3 loop spans 18 amino acids. CDR1 is SGDLS, CDR2 YYNGEE, per germline. The CDR3 bases are TGTGCCAGCAGCGCCAGACTAGCGGGGATTACTAGCACAGATACGCAGTATTTT. Its protein product is CASSARLAGITSTDTQYF.

This chain links TRBV5-1 with TRBJ2-7; TRBD2 matches 7 bases. CDR3 length: 14 amino acids. Germline values: CDR1 SGHRS, CDR2 YFSETQ. The V segment lost 0 bases and the J segment 7 bases; nucleotides outside the gene matches: 7. The CDR3 spells CASSLVASGGEQYF. The CDR3 bases are TGCGCCAGCAGCTTGGTGGCTAGCGGTGGGGAGCAGTACTTC.

A note on this clone: Other DNA sequences in this specimen translate into the identical CDR3. The chain joins TRBV7-9 to TRBJ2-1; D is undetermined. From germline, CDR1 is SEHNR and CDR2 FQNEAQ (reference sequence). This CDR3 has 12 amino acids. V was clipped by 1 base and J by 7 bases, with 5 bases between them. CDR3 sequence (DNA): TGTGCCAGCAGCTTAGGGGTGAATGAGCAGTTCTTC. Protein: CASSLGVNEQFF.